This TCR beta chain was observed in a study of T cells in Graves' hyperthyroidism and ophthalmopathy. Turning to the study itself: Pretreatment peripheral blood was obtained at initial diagnosis.

Overall study findings and caveats: Expanded thyroid clonotypes (above 0.001) were mostly also found in blood.

The CDR3 consists of 13 residues. Per germline, CDR1 MNHNS and CDR2 SASEGT. V was clipped by 8 bases and J by 2 bases; unmatched bases: 5. Researchers took RNA transcripts and amplified the TCR beta CDR3 regions from them. First-round RT-PCR with HTBI primers amplified the TCR CDR3 region. MiXCR, run by TCRdb on the multiplex PCR reads, gives a single entry per CDR3 protein. The data show roughly 150,000 distinct CDR3 sequences, roughly 9.4% seen once. Among the patients, aged 18 to 65, hyperthyroidism was newly diagnosed and had lasted under 2 months. The PBMCs were taken from more than 8 ml of fresh peripheral blood. In its sample, this clonotype was seen many times. Its antigen remains unidentified.

The sequence came from a woman younger than 30 with Graves' hyperthyroidism that later progressed to Graves' ophthalmopathy. Sequencing used blood. The V and J genes are TRBV6-1 and TRBJ2-7, with 8 bases aligning to TRBD1. CDR3 residues: CASLGQGTYEQYF. In nucleotides, the CDR3 is TGTGCCAGCCTCGGACAGGGAACCTACGAGCAGTACTTC.